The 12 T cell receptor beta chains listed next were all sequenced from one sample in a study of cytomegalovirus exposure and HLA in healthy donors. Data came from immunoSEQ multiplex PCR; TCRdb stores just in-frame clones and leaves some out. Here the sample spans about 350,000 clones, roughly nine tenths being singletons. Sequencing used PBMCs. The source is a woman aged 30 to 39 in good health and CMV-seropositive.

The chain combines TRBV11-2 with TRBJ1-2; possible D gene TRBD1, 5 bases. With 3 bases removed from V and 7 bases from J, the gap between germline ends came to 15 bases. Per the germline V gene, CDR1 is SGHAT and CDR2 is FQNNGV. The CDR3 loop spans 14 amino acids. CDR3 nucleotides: TGTGCCAGCAGCTTCGAGGGGTGGGGTGGTGGCTACACCTTC. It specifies CASSFEGWGGGYTF.

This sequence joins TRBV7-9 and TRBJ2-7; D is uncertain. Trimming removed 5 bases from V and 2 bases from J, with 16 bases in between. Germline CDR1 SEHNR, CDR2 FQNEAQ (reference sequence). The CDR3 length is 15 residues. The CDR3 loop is CASSQSDSLTYEQYF. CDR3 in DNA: TGTGCCAGCAGCCAGTCAGACTCGCTTACCTACGAGCAGTACTTC.

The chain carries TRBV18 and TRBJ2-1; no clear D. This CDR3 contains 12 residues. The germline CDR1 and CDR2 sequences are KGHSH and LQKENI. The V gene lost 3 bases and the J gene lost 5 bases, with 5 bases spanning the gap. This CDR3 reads CASSPRNNEQFF. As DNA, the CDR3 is TGTGCCAGCTCACCTAGGAACAATGAGCAGTTCTTC.

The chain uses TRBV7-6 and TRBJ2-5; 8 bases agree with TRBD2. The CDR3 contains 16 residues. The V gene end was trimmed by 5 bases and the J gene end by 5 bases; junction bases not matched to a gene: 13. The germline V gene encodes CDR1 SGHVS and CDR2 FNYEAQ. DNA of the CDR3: TGTGCCAGCAGCCGCACCCGGGGGGGGAGAGGCGAGACCCAGTACTTC. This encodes CASSRTRGGRGETQYF.

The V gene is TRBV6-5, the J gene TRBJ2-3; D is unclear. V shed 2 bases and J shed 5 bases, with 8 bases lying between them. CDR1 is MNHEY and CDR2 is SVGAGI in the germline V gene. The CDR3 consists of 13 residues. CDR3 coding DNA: TGTGCCAGCAGTTACCTCCCGAGAGATACGCAGTATTTT. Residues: CASSYLPRDTQYF.

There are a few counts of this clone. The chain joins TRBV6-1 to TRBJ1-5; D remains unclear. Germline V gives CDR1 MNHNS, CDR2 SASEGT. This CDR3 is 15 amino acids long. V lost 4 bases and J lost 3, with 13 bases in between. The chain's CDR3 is CASSATGLNNQPQHF. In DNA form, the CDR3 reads TGTGCCAGCAGTGCAACGGGTTTAAACAATCAGCCCCAGCATTTT.

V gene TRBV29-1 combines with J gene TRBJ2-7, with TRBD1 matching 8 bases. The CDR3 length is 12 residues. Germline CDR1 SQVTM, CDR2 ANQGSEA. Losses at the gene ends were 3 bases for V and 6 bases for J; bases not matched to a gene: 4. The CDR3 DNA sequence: TGCAGCGTTGAGGACAGGGTGAGCGAGCAGTACTTC. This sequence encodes CSVEDRVSEQYF.

The CDR3 sequence is CASMPGLGMNTEAFF. The CDR3 coding sequence is TGTGCCAGCATGCCAGGCCTAGGTATGAACACTGAAGCTTTCTTT. This sequence joins TRBV9 and TRBJ1-1; D not certain. Germline CDR1 reads SGDLS; CDR2 reads YYNGEE. V was shortened by 6 bases and J by 0 bases, with 15 bases between the two germline ends. This CDR3 is built from 15 residues.

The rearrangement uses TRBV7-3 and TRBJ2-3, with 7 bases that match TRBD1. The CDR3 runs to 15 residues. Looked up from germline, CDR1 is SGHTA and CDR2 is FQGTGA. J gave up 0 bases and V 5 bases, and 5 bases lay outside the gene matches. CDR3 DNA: TGTGCCAGCAGCCATGGACAGGACAGCACAGATACGCAGTATTTT. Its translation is CASSHGQDSTDTQYF.

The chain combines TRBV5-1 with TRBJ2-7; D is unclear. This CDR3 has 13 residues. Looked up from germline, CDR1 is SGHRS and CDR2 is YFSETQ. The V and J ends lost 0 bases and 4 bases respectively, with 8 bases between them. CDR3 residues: CASSLERVYEQYF. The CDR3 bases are TGCGCCAGCAGCTTGGAGAGAGTTTACGAGCAGTACTTC.

The CDR3 nucleotides are TGTGCCAGCAGCCAAGACCACCGCCAGCCCCAGCATTTT. Its translation: CASSQDHRQPQHF. The chain carries TRBV14 and TRBJ1-5, with no clear D. Trimming took off 0 bases at V and 7 bases at J, with 7 bases between the two ends. Germline V gene sequence: CDR1 SGHDN, CDR2 FVKESK. This CDR3 region has 13 residues. The complete variable domain, with remaining parts taken from reference TRBV14 and TRBJ1-5, reads EAGVTQFPSHSVIEKGQTVTLRCDPISGHDNLYWYRRVMGKEIKFLLHFVKESKQDESGMPNNRFLAERTGGTYSTLKVQPAELEDSGVYFCASSQDHRQPQHFGDGTRLSIL.

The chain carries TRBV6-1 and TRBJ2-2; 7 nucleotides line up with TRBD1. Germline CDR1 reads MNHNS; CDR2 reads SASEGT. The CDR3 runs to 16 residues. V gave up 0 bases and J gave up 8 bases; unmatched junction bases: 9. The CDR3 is CASSEARGQLTGELFF. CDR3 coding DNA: TGTGCCAGCAGTGAAGCAAGGGGACAGCTTACGGGGGAGCTGTTTTTT.